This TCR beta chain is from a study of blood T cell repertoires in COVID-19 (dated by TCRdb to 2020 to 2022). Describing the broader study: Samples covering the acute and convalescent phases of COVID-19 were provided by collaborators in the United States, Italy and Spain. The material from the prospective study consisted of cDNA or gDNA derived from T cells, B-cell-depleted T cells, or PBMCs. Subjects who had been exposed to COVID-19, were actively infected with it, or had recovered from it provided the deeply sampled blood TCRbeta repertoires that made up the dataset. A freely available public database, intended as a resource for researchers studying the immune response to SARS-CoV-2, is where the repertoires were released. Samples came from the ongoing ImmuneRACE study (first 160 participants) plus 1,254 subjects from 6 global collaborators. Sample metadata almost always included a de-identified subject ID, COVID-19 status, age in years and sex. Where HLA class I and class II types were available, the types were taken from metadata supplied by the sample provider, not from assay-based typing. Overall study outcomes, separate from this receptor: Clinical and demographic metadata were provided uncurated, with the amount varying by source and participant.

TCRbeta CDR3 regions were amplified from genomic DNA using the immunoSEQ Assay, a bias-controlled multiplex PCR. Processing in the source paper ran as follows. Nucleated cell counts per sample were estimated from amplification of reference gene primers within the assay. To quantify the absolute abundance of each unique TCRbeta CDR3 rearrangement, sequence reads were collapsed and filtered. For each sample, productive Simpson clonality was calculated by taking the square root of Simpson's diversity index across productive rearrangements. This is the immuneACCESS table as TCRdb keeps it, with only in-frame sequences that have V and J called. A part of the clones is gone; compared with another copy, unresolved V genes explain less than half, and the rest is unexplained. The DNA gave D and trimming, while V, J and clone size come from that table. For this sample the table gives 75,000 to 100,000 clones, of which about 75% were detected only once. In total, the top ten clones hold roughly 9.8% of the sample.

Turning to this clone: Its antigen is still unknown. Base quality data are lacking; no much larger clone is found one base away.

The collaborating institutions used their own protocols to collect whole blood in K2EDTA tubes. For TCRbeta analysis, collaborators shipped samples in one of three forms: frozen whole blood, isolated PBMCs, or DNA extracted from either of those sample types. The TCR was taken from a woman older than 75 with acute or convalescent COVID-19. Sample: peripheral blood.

The nucleotide sequence is TGTGCCAGCAGCTTCTCGGGGGGGGAGCAGTACTTC. This yields the protein CASSFSGGEQYF. The rearranged chain carries TRBV11-3 and TRBJ2-7; TRBD2 matches 8 bases in the middle. Its CDR3 holds 12 amino acids, cysteine through phenylalanine. Only the CDR3 DNA is retained, 36 bases long and in frame from the first base. CDR1 and CDR2 were assigned from the germline V gene as SGHNT and YENEEA. Trimming leaves V shorter by 3 bases and J shorter by 7 bases, with the junction holding 2 bases beyond the gene matches.